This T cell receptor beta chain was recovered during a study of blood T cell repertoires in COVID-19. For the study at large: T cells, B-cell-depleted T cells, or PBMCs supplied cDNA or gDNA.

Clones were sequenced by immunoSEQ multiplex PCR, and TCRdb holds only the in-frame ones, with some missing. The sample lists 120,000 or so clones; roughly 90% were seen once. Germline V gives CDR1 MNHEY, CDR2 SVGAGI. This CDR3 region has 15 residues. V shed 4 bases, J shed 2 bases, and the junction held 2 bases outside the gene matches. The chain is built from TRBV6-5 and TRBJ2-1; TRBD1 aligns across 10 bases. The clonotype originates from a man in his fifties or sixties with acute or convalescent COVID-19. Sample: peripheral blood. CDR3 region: CASSSDRGAYNEQFF. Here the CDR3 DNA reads TGTGCCAGCAGTTCGGACAGGGGGGCCTACAATGAGCAGTTCTTC.